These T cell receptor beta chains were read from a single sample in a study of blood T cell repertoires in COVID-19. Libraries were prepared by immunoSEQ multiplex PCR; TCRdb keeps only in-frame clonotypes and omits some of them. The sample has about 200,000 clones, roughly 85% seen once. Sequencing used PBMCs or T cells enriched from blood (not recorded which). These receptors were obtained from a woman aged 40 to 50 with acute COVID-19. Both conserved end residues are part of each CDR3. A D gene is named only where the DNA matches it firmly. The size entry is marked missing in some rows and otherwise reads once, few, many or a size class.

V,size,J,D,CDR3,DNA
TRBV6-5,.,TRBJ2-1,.,CAGSGTLSYNEQFF,TGTGCCGGGTCAGGGACTCTCTCTTACAATGAGCAGTTCTTC
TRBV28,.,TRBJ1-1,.,CASSSRGTEAFF,TGTGCCAGCAGTTCGAGAGGCACTGAAGCTTTCTTT
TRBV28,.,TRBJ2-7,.,CASTSGVASYEQYF,TGTGCCAGCACCTCAGGGGTCGCTTCCTACGAGCAGTACTTC
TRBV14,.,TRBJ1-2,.,CASRLTGNYGYTF,TGTGCCAGCAGACTCACAGGGAACTATGGCTACACCTTC
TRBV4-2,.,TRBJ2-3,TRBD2,CASSALAGVVTDTQYF,TGTGCCAGCAGCGCTCTAGCGGGAGTAGTCACAGATACGCAGTATTTT
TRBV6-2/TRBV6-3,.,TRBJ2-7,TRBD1,CASSNRDRGLDEQYF,TGTGCCAGCAGTAACCGGGACAGGGGGCTGGACGAGCAGTACTTC
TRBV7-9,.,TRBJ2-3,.,CASSTARGWDTQYF,TGTGCCAGCAGCACAGCTCGAGGGTGGGATACGCAGTATTTT
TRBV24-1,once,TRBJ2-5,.,CATGRSGGQETQYF,TGTGCCACGGGTCGGTCTGGGGGGCAAGAGACCCAGTACTTC
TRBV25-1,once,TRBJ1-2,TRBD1,CASSEYTELGTGGGYTF,TGTGCCAGCAGTGAATACACAGAATTAGGGACAGGGGGTGGCTACACCTTC
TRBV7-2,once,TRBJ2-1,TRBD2,CASSLADSGRARGQFF,TGTGCCAGCAGCTTAGCGGATAGCGGGAGGGCCCGGGGGCAGTTCTTC
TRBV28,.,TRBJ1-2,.,CASSFRSRQMGYTF,TGTGCCAGCAGTTTCCGCAGCCGACAAATGGGCTACACCTTC
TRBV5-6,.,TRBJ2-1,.,CASSWTVSYNEQFF,TGTGCCAGCAGCTGGACAGTGTCCTACAATGAGCAGTTCTTC
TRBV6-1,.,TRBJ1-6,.,CASGAFNSPLHF,TGTGCCAGCGGGGCATTTAATTCACCCCTCCACTTT
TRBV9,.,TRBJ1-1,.,CASSWGGGTEAFF,TGTGCCAGCAGCTGGGGAGGCGGCACTGAAGCTTTCTTT
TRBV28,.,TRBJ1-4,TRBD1,CASLPGQFNEKLFF,TGTGCCAGCCTACCGGGACAGTTTAATGAAAAACTGTTTTTT
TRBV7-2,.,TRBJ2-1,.,CASSAPGLQISNEQFF,TGTGCCAGCAGCGCACCGGGACTTCAAATTTCCAATGAGCAGTTCTTC
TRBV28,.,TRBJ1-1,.,CASSSRGGLSTEAFF,TGTGCCAGCAGTTCGCGCGGGGGGCTGAGCACTGAAGCTTTCTTT
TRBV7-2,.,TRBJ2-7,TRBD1,CASSPDRATYEQYF,TGTGCCAGCAGCCCGGACAGGGCTACCTACGAGCAGTACTTC
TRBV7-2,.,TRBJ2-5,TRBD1,CASTRTGQETQYF,TGTGCCAGCACGAGGACAGGGCAAGAGACCCAGTACTTC
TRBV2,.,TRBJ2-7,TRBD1,CASSAGGTGINEQYF,TGTGCCAGCAGCGCGGGCGGGACAGGGATAAACGAGCAGTACTTC
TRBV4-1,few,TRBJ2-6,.,CASSQDGPGSSGANVLTF,TGCGCCAGCAGCCAAGATGGACCGGGAAGCTCTGGGGCCAACGTCCTGACTTTC
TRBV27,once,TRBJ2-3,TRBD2,CASSTSGRTDTQYF,TGTGCCAGCAGTACTAGCGGACGCACAGATACGCAGTATTTT
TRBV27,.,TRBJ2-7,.,CASSRLSALSSYEQYF,TGTGCCAGCAGCCGTCTCAGCGCCCTAAGCTCCTACGAGCAGTACTTC
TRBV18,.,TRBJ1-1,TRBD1,CASSPRGDRAPEAFF,TGTGCCAGCTCACCACGTGGGGACAGGGCCCCTGAAGCTTTCTTT
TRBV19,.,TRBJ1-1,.,CASSLMAGVRAEAFF,TGTGCCAGTAGCTTAATGGCGGGGGTTCGCGCTGAAGCTTTCTTT
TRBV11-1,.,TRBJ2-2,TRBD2,CASSRTSGPNTGELFF,TGTGCCAGCAGTCGGACTAGCGGGCCGAACACCGGGGAGCTGTTTTTT
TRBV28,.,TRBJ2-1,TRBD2,CASTPPGGRGNEQFF,TGTGCCAGCACTCCCCCGGGCGGGAGAGGTAATGAGCAGTTCTTC
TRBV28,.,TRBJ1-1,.,CASSRNPTGNTEAFF,TGTGCCAGCAGTCGCAACCCGACAGGGAACACTGAAGCTTTCTTT
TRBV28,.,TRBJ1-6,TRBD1,CASSRQGLSSPLHF,TGTGCCAGCAGTCGACAGGGACTGTCCTCACCCCTCCACTTT
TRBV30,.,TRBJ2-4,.,CAWTRGGGGDIQYF,TGTGCCTGGACCCGTGGAGGGGGCGGGGACATTCAGTACTTC
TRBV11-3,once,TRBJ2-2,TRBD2,CASSPGGRTGELFF,TGTGCCAGCAGCCCGGGAGGCAGAACCGGGGAGCTGTTTTTT
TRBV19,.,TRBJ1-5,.,CASRKLDGGNQPQHF,TGTGCCAGTAGGAAATTAGACGGAGGCAATCAGCCCCAGCATTTT
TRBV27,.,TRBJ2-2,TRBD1,CASRGQGTGELFF,TGTGCCAGCAGAGGACAGGGAACCGGGGAGCTGTTTTTT
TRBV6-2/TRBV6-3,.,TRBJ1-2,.,CASSYPPFYTF,TGTGCCAGCAGTTACCCCCCCTTCTACACCTTC
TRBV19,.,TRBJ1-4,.,CASSIGQGNEKLFF,TGTGCCAGTAGTATAGGTCAGGGGAACGAAAAACTGTTTTTT
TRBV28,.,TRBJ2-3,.,CASSLSPETDTQYF,TGTGCCAGCAGTTTATCCCCGGAGACAGATACGCAGTATTTT
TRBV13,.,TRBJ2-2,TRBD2,CASSPGTSGSRGTGELFF,TGTGCCAGCAGCCCCGGGACTAGCGGGAGTCGGGGCACCGGGGAGCTGTTTTTT
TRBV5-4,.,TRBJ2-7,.,CASSQSTFSRDEQYF,TGTGCCAGCAGCCAATCGACTTTCTCCCGGGACGAGCAGTACTTC
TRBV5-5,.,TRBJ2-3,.,CASSLTRLTDTQYF,TGTGCCAGCAGCTTGACTAGACTCACAGATACGCAGTATTTT
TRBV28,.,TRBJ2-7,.,CASSLSAAGPGEQYF,TGTGCCAGCAGCCTATCCGCAGCCGGCCCCGGGGAGCAGTACTTC
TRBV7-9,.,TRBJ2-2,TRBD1,CASSPRQGRGTGELFF,TGTGCCAGCAGCCCTCGACAGGGGCGGGGAACCGGGGAGCTGTTTTTT
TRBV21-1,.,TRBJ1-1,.,CASSLGATEAFF,TGTGCCAGCAGTTTAGGGGCCACTGAAGCTTTCTTT
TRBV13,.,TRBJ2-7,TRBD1,CASSSPGQGAPEQYF,TGTGCCAGCAGCTCTCCGGGACAGGGGGCTCCCGAGCAGTACTTC
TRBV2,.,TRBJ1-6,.,CASTEQSYNSPLHF,TGTGCCAGCACGGAACAGAGCTATAATTCACCCCTCCACTTT
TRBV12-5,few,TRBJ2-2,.,CASGKRSGTGELFF,TGTGCTAGTGGGAAAAGGTCGGGCACCGGGGAGCTGTTTTTT
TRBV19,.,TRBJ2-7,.,CASSRGVHNEQYF,TGTGCCAGTAGTAGGGGGGTACATAACGAGCAGTACTTC
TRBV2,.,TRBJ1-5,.,CASSEQGGQPQHF,TGTGCCAGCAGTGAACAGGGCGGTCAGCCCCAGCATTTT
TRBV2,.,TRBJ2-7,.,CASKSAPSYEQYF,TGTGCCAGCAAGAGCGCGCCCTCCTACGAGCAGTACTTC
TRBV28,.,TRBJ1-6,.,CASSPPDRNNSPLHF,TGTGCCAGCAGTCCCCCCGACAGGAATAATTCACCCCTCCACTTT
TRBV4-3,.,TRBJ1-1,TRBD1,CASSPRQGEAFF,TGCGCCAGCAGCCCAAGACAGGGAGAGGCTTTCTTT
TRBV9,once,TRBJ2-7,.,CASSVGSSYEQYF,TGTGCCAGCAGCGTAGGGAGCTCCTACGAGCAGTACTTC
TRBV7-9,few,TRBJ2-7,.,CASSSDRRDLYEQYF,TGTGCCAGCAGCTCGGACAGGCGGGACCTCTACGAGCAGTACTTC
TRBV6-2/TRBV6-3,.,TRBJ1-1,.,CASSFLGAGTEAFF,TGTGCCAGCAGCTTTCTGGGGGCTGGGACTGAAGCTTTCTTT
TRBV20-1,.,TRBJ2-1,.,CSASGLANNEQFF,TGCAGTGCTAGTGGACTGGCTAACAATGAGCAGTTCTTC
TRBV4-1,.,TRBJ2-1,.,CASSQDWSTGASAEQFF,TGCGCCAGCAGCCAAGATTGGTCTACTGGGGCTAGCGCTGAGCAGTTCTTC